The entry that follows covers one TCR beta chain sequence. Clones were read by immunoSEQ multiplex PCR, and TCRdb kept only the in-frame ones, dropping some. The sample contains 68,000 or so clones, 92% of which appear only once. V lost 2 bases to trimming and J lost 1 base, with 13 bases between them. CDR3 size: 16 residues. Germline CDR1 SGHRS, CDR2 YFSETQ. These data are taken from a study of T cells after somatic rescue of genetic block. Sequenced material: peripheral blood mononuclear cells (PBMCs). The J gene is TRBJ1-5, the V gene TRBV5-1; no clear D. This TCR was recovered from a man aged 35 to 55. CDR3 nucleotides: TGCGCCAGCAGCTTCAACCGCACCGGGAGCAATCAGCCCCAGCATTTT. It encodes CASSFNRTGSNQPQHF.